The sequence of this T cell receptor (beta chain) was determined in a study of follicular helper T cells after annual influenza vaccination. Assay used: immunoSEQ multiplex PCR; TCRdb lists only in-frame clones, some missing. This sample has some 30,000 clones, with approximately 81% found just once. About this clone: Its antigen is still unknown.

Stated time point: 2014-2015 season, pre-vaccination. Per the germline V gene, CDR1 is LNHDA and CDR2 is SQIVND (reference sequence). The CDR3 runs 14 residues. The study's findings and limits: Plasmablast frequency change correlated with clonality change in ICOS+CD38+ cTfh. Recurrent ICOS+CD38+ cTfh clonotypes included tetramer and AIM influenza-specific ones.

J is TRBJ2-7 and V is TRBV19; 8 nucleotides line up with TRBD1. The source of this sequence is an adult who received the influenza vaccine. The specimen comprised CXCR5+ CD38- circulating T follicular helper cells from blood, sampled on the day of influenza vaccination. Subset: circulating Tfh, non-naive CD4+CXCR5+PD-1+ (ICOS+CD38+ or ICOS-CD38-). CDR3 amino acids: CATQADRGVYEQYF. The DNA of the CDR3 is TGTGCAACGCAAGCTGACAGGGGAGTCTACGAGCAGTACTTC.